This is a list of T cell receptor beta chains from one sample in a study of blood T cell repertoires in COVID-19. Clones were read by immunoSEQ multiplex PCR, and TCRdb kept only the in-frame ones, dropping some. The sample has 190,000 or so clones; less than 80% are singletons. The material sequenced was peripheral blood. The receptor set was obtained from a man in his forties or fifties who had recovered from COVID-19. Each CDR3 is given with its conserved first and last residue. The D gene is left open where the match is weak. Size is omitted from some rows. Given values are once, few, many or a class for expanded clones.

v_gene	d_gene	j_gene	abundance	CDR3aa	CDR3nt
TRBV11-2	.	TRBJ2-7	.	CASSPHSGLAKSSYEQYF	TGTGCCAGCAGCCCCCACTCGGGGTTAGCTAAAAGCTCCTACGAGCAGTACTTC
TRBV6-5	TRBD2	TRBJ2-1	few	CASSYTRQGLAHEQFF	TGTGCCAGCAGTTACACGAGACAGGGACTAGCCCATGAGCAGTTCTTC
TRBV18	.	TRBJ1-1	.	CASSQNSGGRAGTEAFF	TGTGCCAGCTCACAGAATTCGGGGGGACGGGCTGGGACTGAAGCTTTCTTT
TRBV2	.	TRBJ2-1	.	CAGDYASNEQFF	TGTGCCGGTGACTACGCTTCTAATGAGCAGTTCTTC
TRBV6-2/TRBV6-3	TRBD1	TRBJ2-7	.	CASSGTTGGERPYEQYF	TGTGCCAGCAGTGGAACAACAGGGGGCGAAAGGCCCTACGAGCAGTACTTC
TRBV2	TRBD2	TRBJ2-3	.	CASTPSGSTDTQYF	TGTGCCAGTACGCCTAGCGGTAGCACAGATACGCAGTATTTT
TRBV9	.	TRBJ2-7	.	CASSVGIRGYEQYF	TGTGCCAGCAGCGTAGGTATCAGGGGTTACGAGCAGTACTTC
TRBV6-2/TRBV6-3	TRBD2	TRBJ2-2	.	CASSYSGTSGLNTGELFF	TGTGCCAGCAGTTACTCAGGGACTAGCGGCTTGAACACCGGGGAGCTGTTTTTT
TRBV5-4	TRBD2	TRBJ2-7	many	CASSMGLAGSGSQYEQYF	TGTGCCAGCAGCATGGGGCTCGCAGGGAGCGGGAGCCAATACGAGCAGTACTTC
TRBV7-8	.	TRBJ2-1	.	CASSLGLINEQFF	TGTGCCAGCAGCCTCGGACTCATCAATGAGCAGTTCTTC
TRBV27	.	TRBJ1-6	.	CASSRKGDSPLHF	TGTGCCAGCAGTAGGAAGGGAGATTCACCCCTCCACTTT
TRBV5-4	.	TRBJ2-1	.	CASSLFQGIEQFF	TGTGCCAGCAGCTTGTTTCAGGGTATTGAGCAGTTCTTC
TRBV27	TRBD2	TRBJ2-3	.	CASSPPGGSIKADTQYF	TGTGCCAGCAGCCCTCCGGGCGGGAGCATTAAAGCAGATACGCAGTATTTT
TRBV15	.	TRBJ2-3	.	CATSRGGDLFSGSGTQYF	TGTGCCACCAGCAGAGGAGGCGACCTCTTCTCTGGGAGTGGCACGCAGTATTTT
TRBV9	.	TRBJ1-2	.	CASSVPGVGYTF	TGTGCCAGCAGCGTGCCCGGAGTGGGCTACACCTTC
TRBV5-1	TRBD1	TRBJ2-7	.	CASSFGTGAYYEQYF	TGCGCCAGCAGCTTTGGTACAGGGGCTTACTACGAGCAGTACTTC
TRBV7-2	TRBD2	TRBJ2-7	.	CASSLYAAGGPYEQYF	TGTGCCAGCAGCTTATATGCAGCGGGAGGTCCCTACGAGCAGTACTTC
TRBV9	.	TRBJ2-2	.	CASSASTGELFF	TGTGCCAGCAGCGCGTCCACCGGGGAGCTGTTTTTT
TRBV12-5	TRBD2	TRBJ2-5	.	CASGLRSSGNKQETQYF	TGTGCTAGTGGTTTGAGGTCTAGCGGGAATAAACAAGAGACCCAGTACTTC
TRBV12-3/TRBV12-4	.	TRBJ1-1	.	CASRYERTEAFF	TGTGCCAGCAGATACGAGCGGACTGAAGCTTTCTTT
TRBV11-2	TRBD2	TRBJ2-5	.	CASSLLRTSGSVGQETQYF	TGTGCCAGCAGCTTATTACGGACTAGCGGGAGTGTGGGGCAAGAGACCCAGTACTTC
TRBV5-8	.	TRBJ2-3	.	CASMRAEKTDTQYF	TGTGCCAGCATGCGAGCGGAAAAAACAGATACGCAGTATTTT
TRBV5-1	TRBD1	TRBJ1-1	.	CASSRQGANTEAFF	TGCGCCAGCAGCCGACAGGGGGCGAACACTGAAGCTTTCTTT
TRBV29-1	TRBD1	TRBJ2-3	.	CSVEDQWTGGTDTQYF	TGCAGCGTTGAAGATCAGTGGACAGGGGGCACAGATACGCAGTATTTT
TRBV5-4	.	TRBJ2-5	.	CASSLVGQQETQYF	TGTGCCAGCAGCTTGGTTGGACAGCAAGAGACCCAGTACTTC
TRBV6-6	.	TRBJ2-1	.	CASSYFPQEQFF	TGTGCCAGCAGTTATTTCCCTCAGGAGCAGTTCTTC
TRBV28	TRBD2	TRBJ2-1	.	CASRGLAAYNEQFF	TGTGCCAGCAGGGGACTAGCGGCGTACAATGAGCAGTTCTTC
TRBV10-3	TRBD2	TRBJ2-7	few	CAIRGTSGRSYEQYF	TGTGCCATCAGGGGGACTAGCGGGCGCTCCTACGAGCAGTACTTC
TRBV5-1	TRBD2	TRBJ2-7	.	CASRESTSGSYEQYF	TGCGCCAGCAGAGAATCGACTAGCGGCTCCTACGAGCAGTACTTC
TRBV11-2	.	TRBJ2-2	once	CASSLDPARGAGELFF	TGTGCCAGCAGCTTAGATCCGGCCCGGGGAGCCGGGGAGCTGTTTTTT
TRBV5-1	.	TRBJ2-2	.	CASSFAGHNTGELFF	TGCGCCAGCAGCTTCGCAGGGCACAACACCGGGGAGCTGTTTTTT
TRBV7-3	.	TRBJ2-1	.	CASSLGPNNEQFF	TGTGCCAGCAGCTTAGGGCCAAACAATGAGCAGTTCTTC
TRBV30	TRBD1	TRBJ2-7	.	CAWSHGTGPEQYF	TGTGCCTGGAGTCATGGGACAGGCCCCGAGCAGTACTTC
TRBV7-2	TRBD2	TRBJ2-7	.	CASSLKASGADEQYF	TGTGCCAGCAGCTTAAAAGCTAGCGGGGCCGACGAGCAGTACTTC
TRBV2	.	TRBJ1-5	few	CASSETGRDQPQHF	TGTGCCAGCAGTGAAACAGGGAGGGATCAGCCCCAGCATTTT
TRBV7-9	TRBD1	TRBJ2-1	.	CASSASQGGDEQFF	TGTGCCAGCAGCGCGTCACAGGGGGGCGATGAGCAGTTCTTC
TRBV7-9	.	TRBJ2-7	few	CASTMDTYEQYF	TGTGCCAGCACGATGGATACCTACGAGCAGTACTTC
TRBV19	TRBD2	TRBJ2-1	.	CASSIQAGRGEQFF	TGTGCCAGTAGTATTCAGGCAGGGAGGGGTGAGCAGTTCTTC
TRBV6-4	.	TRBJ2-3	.	CASSDSRRADTQYF	TGTGCCAGCAGTGACTCGAGGCGGGCAGATACGCAGTATTTT
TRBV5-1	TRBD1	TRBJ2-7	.	CASSSRQGYEQYF	TGCGCCAGCAGCTCTCGACAGGGGTACGAGCAGTACTTC